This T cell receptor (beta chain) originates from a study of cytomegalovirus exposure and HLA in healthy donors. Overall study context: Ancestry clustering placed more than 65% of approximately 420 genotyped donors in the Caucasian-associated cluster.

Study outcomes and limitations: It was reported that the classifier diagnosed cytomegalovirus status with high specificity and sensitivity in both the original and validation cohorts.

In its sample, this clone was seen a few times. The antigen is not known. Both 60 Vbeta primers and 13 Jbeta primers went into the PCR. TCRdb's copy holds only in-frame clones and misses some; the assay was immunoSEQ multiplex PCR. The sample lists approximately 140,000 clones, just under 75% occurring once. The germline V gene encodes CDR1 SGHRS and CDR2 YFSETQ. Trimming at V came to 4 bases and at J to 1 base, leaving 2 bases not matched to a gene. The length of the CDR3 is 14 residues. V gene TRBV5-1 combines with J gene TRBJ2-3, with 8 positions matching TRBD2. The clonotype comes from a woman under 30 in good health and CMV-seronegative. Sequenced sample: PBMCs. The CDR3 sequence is CASSDGGGTDTQYF. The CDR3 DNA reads TGCGCCAGCAGCGACGGGGGGGGCACAGATACGCAGTATTTT.